This T cell receptor (beta chain) was identified in a study of T cell responses to AZD1222 COVID-19 vaccine. Study in general: Pooled together were second doses at about 4 or about 12 weeks.

V gave up 4 bases and J gave up 2 bases, with 16 bases separating them. CDR3 size: 16 residues. Germline CDR1 SGHDT, CDR2 YYEEEE. Produced via immunoSEQ multiplex PCR; TCRdb's table is partial and in-frame only. The sample includes around 180,000 clones, 85% to 90% seen only once; the top ten take about 6.9%. Notes on the study in general: Recipients of two AZD1222 doses showed rising Spike-specific TCR breadth and depth. In all cases, repertoires were sampled only after the peak T cell response. Regions 160-218 and 743-854 dominated among vaccine-associated CD4 TCRs spanning spike.

In regard to this clone: Its antigen is currently unknown.

This TCR derives from an adult in good health. The input for sequencing was peripheral blood, taken on day 0 of AZD1222 vaccination. The rearrangement links TRBV5-6 to TRBJ1-3; TRBD1 is a possible D gene (5 bases). The DNA for the CDR3 is TGTGCCAGCAGCCCTTTGGGGGACCGTACTGGAAACACCATATATTTT. It specifies CASSPLGDRTGNTIYF.